These 11 T cell receptor beta chains were sequenced from one sample in a study of PD-1 blockade in mismatch repair-deficient tumors. The data were produced by immunoSEQ multiplex PCR, yet TCRdb's version contains in-frame clones alone and is incomplete. The data show roughly 120,000 clones, roughly 90% seen once. The starting material was peripheral blood, obtained approximately 71 weeks after starting pembrolizumab. The source is an adult with mismatch repair-deficient cancer.

The CDR3 spells CASSESAPYQETQYF. The CDR3 nucleotides read TGTGCCAGCAGTGAATCGGCACCCTACCAAGAGACCCAGTACTTC. J is TRBJ2-5 and V is TRBV25-1; D not certain. The germline V gene encodes CDR1 MGHDK and CDR2 SYGVNS. Trimming took 1 base from V and 0 from J, leaving 9 bases between them. This CDR3 has 15 residues.

The chain recombines TRBV4-1 with TRBJ2-7, with unresolved D. The germline CDR1 and CDR2 sequences are MGHRA and YSYEKL. Trimming left V 0 bases short and J 7 bases short, with 13 bases between. The CDR3 is made up of 14 amino acids. This CDR3 reads CASSQDAPFLEQYF. The DNA of the CDR3 is TGCGCCAGCAGCCAAGATGCCCCGTTTCTTGAGCAGTACTTC.

The chain carries TRBV6-1 and TRBJ1-2; 7 bases match TRBD1. After removal of 4 bases from V and 0 bases from J, the junction contained 14 bases not matched to a gene. The CDR3 consists of 18 residues. The germline V gene has CDR1 MNHNS and CDR2 SASEGT. The CDR3 sequence: CASSGQLDRPEANYGYTF. CDR3 nucleotide sequence: TGTGCCAGCAGTGGGCAATTGGACAGGCCGGAAGCTAACTATGGCTACACCTTC.

J is TRBJ2-1 and V is TRBV5-1; perhaps D is TRBD1 or TRBD2 (5 bases each). This CDR3 has 16 amino acids. V was cut by 0 bases and J by 4 bases, with 14 bases left in between. Germline V CDR1 and CDR2: SGHRS, YFSETQ. DNA for the CDR3: TGCGCCAGCAGCTTGGAAACCGGGACCACATACAATGAGCAGTTCTTC. Protein: CASSLETGTTYNEQFF.

The V and J genes are TRBV9 and TRBJ2-1; D is perhaps TRBD2 (6 bases). Germline CDR1 and CDR2: SGDLS and YYNGEE. The CDR3 contains 17 residues. V was pared by 0 bases and J by 0 bases, with 13 bases between. CDR3 sequence (DNA): TGTGCCAGCAGCGTAGACGGGAGTCGGAGCTCCTACAATGAGCAGTTCTTC. Residues: CASSVDGSRSSYNEQFF.

This rearrangement joins TRBV11-2 to TRBJ2-1; D unclear. Looked up from germline, CDR1 is SGHAT and CDR2 is FQNNGV. V lost 5 bases and J 8 bases, leaving 13 bases between the germline ends. The CDR3 extends over 13 amino acids. CDR3 bases: TGTGCCAGCAGCCCCGAGAATTACTATGAGCAGTTCTTC. Its translation: CASSPENYYEQFF.

This rearrangement joins TRBV6-5 to TRBJ2-5; TRBD2 aligns across 7 bases. The CDR3 length is 15 residues. CDR1 MNHEY and CDR2 SVGAGI come from the germline V gene. The V gene end was trimmed by 2 bases and the J gene end by 4 bases; junction bases not matched to a gene: 7. The CDR3 here is CASSYRGSWGETQYF. CDR3 DNA: TGTGCCAGCAGTTACCGCGGGAGTTGGGGAGAGACCCAGTACTTC.

The rearrangement joins TRBV5-1 to TRBJ2-5; no reliable D call. Trimming removed 7 bases from V and 5 bases from J, with 6 bases in between. Germline lookup yields CDR1 SGHRS and CDR2 YFSETQ. The CDR3 is made up of 10 amino acids. Written as DNA, the CDR3 is TGCGCCAGCGGCGGCGAGACCCAGTACTTC. Translation gives CASGGETQYF.

The chain recombines TRBV4-2 with TRBJ2-7; TRBD2 matches 10 bases. Trimming took 3 bases from V and 6 from J; bases not matched to a gene: 2. This CDR3 is built from 13 residues. Germline CDR1 LGHNA, CDR2 YNFKEQ. CDR3 nucleotide sequence: TGTGCCAGCAGCCAGGGACTAGCGAGCGAGCAGTACTTC. Protein product: CASSQGLASEQYF.

The gene calls are TRBV5-1 and TRBJ1-4; the match to TRBD1 covers 8 bases. After removal of 5 bases from V and 3 bases from J, the junction contained 9 bases not matched to a gene. The germline V gene encodes CDR1 SGHRS and CDR2 YFSETQ. This CDR3 contains 16 residues. CDR3 bases: TGCGCCAGCAGTCCTCAGGGGGCGCTGGCTAATGAAAAACTGTTTTTT. Protein sequence: CASSPQGALANEKLFF.

J is TRBJ2-5 and V is TRBV6-5, with 9 positions matching TRBD2. V lost 2 bases and J lost 2; bases outside the gene matches: 6. CDR1 MNHEY and CDR2 SVGAGI come from the germline V gene. This CDR3 spans 16 amino acids. The CDR3: CASSYASGRSQETQYF. The CDR3 coding sequence is TGTGCCAGCAGTTACGCCAGCGGGAGGTCGCAAGAGACCCAGTACTTC.